The present TCR beta chain was sequenced within a study of shared clonotypes between healthy human individuals. Study-level results: The low donor count limited represented genetic and exposure-history diversity.

Assay used: immunoSEQ multiplex PCR; TCRdb lists only in-frame clones, some missing. The profile covers 530,000 or so clones, with approximately 79% appearing a single time and around 13% taken by the ten largest. The CDR3 totals 16 residues. Between the trimmed V and J ends, which lost 4 bases and 2 bases, there was a span of 15 bases. CDR1 is SGHAT and CDR2 is FQNNGV in the germline V gene. With regard to this clone: Its antigen is as yet unknown.

This TCR was sampled from a woman between 40 and 50 years old in good health. Some clones in this sample may be carry-over from other donors' samples. The chain has TRBV11-2 and TRBJ2-1; the D gene could be TRBD1 or TRBD2 (5 bases each). The sequencing input was PBMCs. The CDR3 nucleotides read TGTGCCAGCAGCTCCATCCGGGACCGAGCCTACAATGAGCAGTTCTTC. Its protein is CASSSIRDRAYNEQFF.